These 8 T cell receptor beta chains share one sample of origin, sequenced in a study of vaccination effects on CD4 cells after COVID-19 (dated by TCRdb to the early 2020s). Library preparation employed the immunoSEQ multiplex PCR assay. Here the immuneACCESS table is served through TCRdb, limited to in-frame sequences with V and J called. Missing clones are a known gap in these copies; in checked studies unresolved V genes cover under half, and the rest lacks a known reason. Recorded for this sample are about 34,000 clones; 55% to 85% of them occurred a single time. The top ten clonotypes cover 27% of the sample. These receptors are not linked to any known antigen. In the ViraFEST assay, PBMC were stimulated with viral peptide pools, and TCR sequencing was then used to find antigen-specific CD4+ T cell clonotypes based on their expansion. After approximately eleven days of culture, CD4+ T cells were isolated with the EasySep CD4+ T cell isolation kit. None of the healthy vaccine recipients had a prior SARS-CoV-2 infection, which was confirmed by nucleocapsid antibody tests that came back negative both before and after vaccination.

Sequencing was performed on CD4+ T cells from PBMCs cultured with HCoV-OC43 spike peptides, taken before COVID-19 vaccination. Sample cell subset or site, as interpreted from the label and publication: HCoV-OC43 spike overlapping peptide pool stimulation. These TCRs come from a human donor who received a COVID-19 vaccine.

The genes are TRBV6-2 or TRBV6-3 and TRBJ2-7; TRBD2 might be the D (5 bases). The length of the CDR3 is 11 residues. Germline assignment: CDR1 MNHEY and CDR2 SVGEGT. Trimming took off 6 bases at V and 3 bases at J, with 6 bases between the two ends. The CDR3 sequence: CASSGVYEQYF. CDR3 in DNA: TGTGCCAGCAGCGGGGTCTACGAGCAGTACTTC.

The gene calls are TRBV19 and TRBJ2-5; 7 positions agree with TRBD1. The CDR3 runs 16 residues. After removal of 3 bases from V and 1 base from J, the junction contained 8 bases not matched to a gene. Germline CDR1 and CDR2: LNHDA and SQIVND (reference sequence). The CDR3 is CASSILIGTAQETQYF. The CDR3 region has the DNA TGTGCCAGTAGTATCCTCATCGGGACAGCCCAAGAGACCCAGTACTTC.

The J gene is TRBJ1-6, the V gene TRBV12-3 or TRBV12-4; D remains ambiguous. This CDR3 has 12 amino acids. V was cut by 6 bases and J by 11 bases, with 11 bases left in between. In DNA, the CDR3 is TGTGCCAGCAGCTTGGGGAGAGCACCCCTCCACTTT. This encodes CASSLGRAPLHF.

The chain has TRBV19 and TRBJ1-5; unclear D gene. This CDR3 contains 12 residues. CDR1 is LNHDA, CDR2 SQIVND, per germline (reference sequence). Deletions cut 3 bases from V and 5 bases from J, with 5 bases between. The CDR3 DNA follows: TGTGCCAGTAGTATCAGAGATCAGCCCCAGCATTTT. Protein sequence: CASSIRDQPQHF.

As regards this clone: One junction end disagrees with the germline gene, perhaps due to a read error. V is TRBV7-2 and J is TRBJ2-7; tentatively, D is TRBD1 (6 bases). Germline V gene sequence: CDR1 SGHTA, CDR2 FQGNSA. The CDR3 loop spans 13 amino acids. CDR3: CASSGSDSLKQNF. The DNA for the CDR3 is TGTGCCAGCAGCGGATCGGACAGCCTTAAGCAGAACTTC. Full variable domain (remainder filled in from reference TRBV7-2 and TRBJ2-7): GAGVSQSPSNKVTEKGKDVELRCDPISGHTALYWYRQSLGQGLEFLIYFQGNSAPDKSGLPSDRFSAERTGGSVSTLTIQRTQQEDSAVYLCASSGSDSLKQNFGPGTRLTVT.

This clone has just a few counts. The V gene is TRBV6-2 or TRBV6-3, the J gene TRBJ1-6; D perhaps matches TRBD1 (5 bases). Per the germline V gene, CDR1 is MNHEY and CDR2 is SVGEGT. The V end was cut by 2 bases, the J end by 9 bases, with 11 bases between. This CDR3 has 14 residues. The DNA for the CDR3 is TGTGCCAGCAGTTACGAGGGGCGCGTTTCACCCCTCCACTTT. Its protein is CASSYEGRVSPLHF.

Only one count was recorded for this clone. The V call is TRBV4-1, the J call TRBJ1-5; the D gene is possibly TRBD1 (5 bases). The CDR3 is 17 residues long. Germline V gene sequence: CDR1 MGHRA, CDR2 YSYEKL. Trimming cost V 0 bases and J 2 bases, with 14 bases left between them. The CDR3 DNA follows: TGCGCCAGCAGCCAAGACGGGGGGGGATACGGCAATCAGCCCCAGCATTTT. As protein: CASSQDGGGYGNQPQHF.

This clone was counted only a few times. The CDR3 DNA reads TGTGCCACCAGTGACCCAGGGGGATACAATCAGCCCCAGCATTTT. Translation gives CATSDPGGYNQPQHF. This chain connects TRBV24-1 to TRBJ1-5; TRBD1 matches 7 bases. This CDR3 comprises 15 residues. The V segment lost 4 bases and the J segment 3 bases; nucleotides outside the gene matches: 5. Per germline, CDR1 KGHDR and CDR2 SFDVKD.